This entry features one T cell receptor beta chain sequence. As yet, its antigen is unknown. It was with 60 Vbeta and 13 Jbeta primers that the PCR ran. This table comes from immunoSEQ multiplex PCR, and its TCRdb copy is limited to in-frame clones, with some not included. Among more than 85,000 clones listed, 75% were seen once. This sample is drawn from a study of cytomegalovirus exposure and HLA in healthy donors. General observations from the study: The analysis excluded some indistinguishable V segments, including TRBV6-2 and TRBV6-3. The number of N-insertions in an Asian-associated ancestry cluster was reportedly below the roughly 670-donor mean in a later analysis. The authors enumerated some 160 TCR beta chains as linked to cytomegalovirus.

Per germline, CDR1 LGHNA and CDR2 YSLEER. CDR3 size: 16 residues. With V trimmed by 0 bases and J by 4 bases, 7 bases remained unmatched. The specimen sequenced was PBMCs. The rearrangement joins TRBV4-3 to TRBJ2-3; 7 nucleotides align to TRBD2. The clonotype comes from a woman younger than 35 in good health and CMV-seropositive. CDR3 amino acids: CASSQDRAGAPDTQYF. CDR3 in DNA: TGCGCCAGCAGCCAAGATAGGGCGGGAGCGCCAGATACGCAGTATTTT.